This TCR beta chain was retrieved from a study of technical replicates of blood from several donors. Profiled with immunoSEQ multiplex PCR; TCRdb holds only in-frame clones, not every one. The sample carries about 98,000 clones, approximately 96% recorded once. Input material: T cells isolated from PBMCs. The clonotype was recovered from a human donor in good health.

The CDR3 loop is CASSLTRDREDGYTF. The CDR3 DNA is TGTGCCAGCAGTTTGACCCGGGACAGGGAAGATGGCTACACCTTC. This chain links TRBV27 with TRBJ1-2; 9 bases are shared with TRBD1. Per germline, CDR1 MNHEY and CDR2 SMNVEV (reference sequence). This CDR3 spans 15 amino acids. Losses at the gene ends were 3 bases for V and 6 bases for J; bases not matched to a gene: 8.